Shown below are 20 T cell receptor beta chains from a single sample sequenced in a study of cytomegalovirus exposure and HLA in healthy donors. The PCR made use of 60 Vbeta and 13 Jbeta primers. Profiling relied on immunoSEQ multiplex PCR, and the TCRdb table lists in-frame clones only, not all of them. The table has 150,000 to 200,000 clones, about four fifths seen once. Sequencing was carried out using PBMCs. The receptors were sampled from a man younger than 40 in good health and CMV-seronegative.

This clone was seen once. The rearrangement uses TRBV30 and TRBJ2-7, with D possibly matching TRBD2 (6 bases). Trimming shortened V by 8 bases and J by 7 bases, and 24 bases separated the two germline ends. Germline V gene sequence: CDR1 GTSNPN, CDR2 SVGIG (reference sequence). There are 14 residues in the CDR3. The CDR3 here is CANGVAHPGGEQYF. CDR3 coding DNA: TGTGCCAATGGTGTGGCGCACCCCGGGGGTGAGCAGTACTTC.

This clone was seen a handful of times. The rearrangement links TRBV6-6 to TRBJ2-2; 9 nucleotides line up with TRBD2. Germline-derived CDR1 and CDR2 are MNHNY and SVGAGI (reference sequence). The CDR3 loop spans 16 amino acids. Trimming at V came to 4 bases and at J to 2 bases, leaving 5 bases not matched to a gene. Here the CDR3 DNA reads TGTGCCAGCAGTTCCCAAGCGGGGGGAAACACCGGGGAGCTGTTTTTT. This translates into CASSSQAGGNTGELFF.

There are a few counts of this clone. Here the CDR3 DNA reads TGTGCCTGGAGGCCGACAGGGCTAGGATATGGCTACACCTTC. Its translation is CAWRPTGLGYGYTF. The chain links TRBV30 to TRBJ1-2; TRBD1 matches at 7 bases. The CDR3 totals 14 residues. With 3 bases clipped from V and 5 bases from J, the junction kept 9 bases outside the gene matches. Germline CDR1 reads GTSNPN; CDR2 reads SVGIG (reference sequence).

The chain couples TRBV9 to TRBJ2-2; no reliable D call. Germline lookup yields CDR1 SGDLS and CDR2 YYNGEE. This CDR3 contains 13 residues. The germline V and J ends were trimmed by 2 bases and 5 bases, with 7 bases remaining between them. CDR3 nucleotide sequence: TGTGCCAGCAGCGTGCACATTACCGGGGAGCTGTTTTTT. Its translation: CASSVHITGELFF.

Here the CDR3 reads CASSLGLAGTYEQYF. The CDR3, as DNA: TGTGCCAGCAGTTTGGGACTAGCGGGAACCTACGAGCAGTACTTC. The rearrangement links TRBV28 to TRBJ2-7, with TRBD2 identical over 13 bases. Germline V CDR1 and CDR2: MDHEN, SYDVKM. This CDR3 is 15 amino acids long. V shed 3 bases and J 2 bases; nucleotides not matched to a gene: 1.

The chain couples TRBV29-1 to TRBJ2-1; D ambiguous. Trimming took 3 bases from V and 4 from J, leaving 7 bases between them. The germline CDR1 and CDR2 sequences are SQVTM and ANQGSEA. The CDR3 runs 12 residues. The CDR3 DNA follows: TGCAGCGTTGAGGCAGATTACAATGAGCAGTTCTTC. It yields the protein CSVEADYNEQFF.

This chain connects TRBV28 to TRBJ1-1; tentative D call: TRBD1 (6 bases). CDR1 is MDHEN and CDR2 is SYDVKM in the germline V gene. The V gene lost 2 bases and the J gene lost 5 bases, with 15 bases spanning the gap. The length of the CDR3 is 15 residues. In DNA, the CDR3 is TGTGCCAGCAGTTTACCTACAGGGCGGGAGACTGAAGCTTTCTTT. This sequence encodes CASSLPTGRETEAFF.

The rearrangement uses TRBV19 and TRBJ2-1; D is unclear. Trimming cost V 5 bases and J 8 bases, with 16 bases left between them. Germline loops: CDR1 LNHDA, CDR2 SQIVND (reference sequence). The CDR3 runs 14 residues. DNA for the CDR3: TGTGCCAGTAGTCCGGCGGCCCGGAGTTATGAGCAGTTCTTC. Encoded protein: CASSPAARSYEQFF.

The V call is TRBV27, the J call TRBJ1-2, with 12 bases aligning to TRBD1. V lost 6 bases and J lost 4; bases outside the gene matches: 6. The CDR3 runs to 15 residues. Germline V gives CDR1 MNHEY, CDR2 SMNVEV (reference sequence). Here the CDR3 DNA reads TGTGCCAGCAGACGACCGGGACAGGGGGCCTATGGCTACACCTTC. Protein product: CASRRPGQGAYGYTF.

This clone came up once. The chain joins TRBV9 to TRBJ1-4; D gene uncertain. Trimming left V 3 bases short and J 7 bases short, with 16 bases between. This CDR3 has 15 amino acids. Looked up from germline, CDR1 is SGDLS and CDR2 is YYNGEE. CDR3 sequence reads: CASSAPLGGSEKLFF. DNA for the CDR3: TGTGCCAGCAGCGCGCCGCTGGGTGGGAGTGAAAAACTGTTTTTT.

The chain's CDR3 is CASSLESGQPYEQYF. Here the CDR3 DNA reads TGTGCCAGCAGCTTAGAGTCCGGACAGCCCTACGAGCAGTACTTC. The chain has TRBV11-2 and TRBJ2-7; TRBD1 might be the D (6 bases). The germline V gene has CDR1 SGHAT and CDR2 FQNNGV. The germline V and J ends were trimmed by 0 bases and 2 bases, with 11 bases remaining between them. The CDR3 has 15 amino acids.

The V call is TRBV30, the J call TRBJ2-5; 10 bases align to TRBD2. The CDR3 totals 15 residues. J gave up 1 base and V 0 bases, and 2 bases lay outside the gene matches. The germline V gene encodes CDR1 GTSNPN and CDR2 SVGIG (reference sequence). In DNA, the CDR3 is TGTGCCTGGAGTGTAGCGGGGGGGGCCCAAGAGACCCAGTACTTC. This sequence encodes CAWSVAGGAQETQYF.

The CDR3 DNA sequence: TGTGCCAGCAGCTTACCGGGACAGGCTTACACCGGGGAGCTGTTTTTT. Translating gives CASSLPGQAYTGELFF. The chain employs TRBV28 and TRBJ2-2, with 8 positions matching TRBD1. With V trimmed by 6 bases and J by 3 bases, 9 bases remained unmatched. Germline CDR1 and CDR2: MDHEN and SYDVKM. The CDR3 extends over 16 amino acids.

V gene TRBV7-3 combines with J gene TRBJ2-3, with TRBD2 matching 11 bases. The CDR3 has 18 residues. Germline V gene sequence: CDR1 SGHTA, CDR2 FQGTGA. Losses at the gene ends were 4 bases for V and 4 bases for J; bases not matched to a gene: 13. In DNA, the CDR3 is TGTGCCAGCAGCTCCGTGGGGGCTAGCGGGGGGAGGGCAGATACGCAGTATTTT. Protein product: CASSSVGASGGRADTQYF.

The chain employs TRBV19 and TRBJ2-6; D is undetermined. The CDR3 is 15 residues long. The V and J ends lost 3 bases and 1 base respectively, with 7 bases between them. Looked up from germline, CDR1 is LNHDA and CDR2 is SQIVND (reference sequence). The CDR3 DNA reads TGTGCCAGTAGTATCGAGGATTCTGGGGCCAACGTCCTGACTTTC. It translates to CASSIEDSGANVLTF.

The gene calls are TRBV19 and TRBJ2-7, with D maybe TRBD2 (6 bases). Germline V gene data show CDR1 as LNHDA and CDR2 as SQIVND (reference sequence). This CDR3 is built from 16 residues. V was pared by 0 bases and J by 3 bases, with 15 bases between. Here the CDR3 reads CASSIDRTSTDYEQYF. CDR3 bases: TGTGCCAGTAGTATAGATCGTACTAGCACGGACTACGAGCAGTACTTC.

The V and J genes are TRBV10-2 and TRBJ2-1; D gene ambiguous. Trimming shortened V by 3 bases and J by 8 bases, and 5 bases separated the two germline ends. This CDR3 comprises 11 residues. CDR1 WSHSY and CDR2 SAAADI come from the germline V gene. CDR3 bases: TGCGCCAGCAGTGATCGCGATGAGCAGTTCTTC. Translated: CASSDRDEQFF.

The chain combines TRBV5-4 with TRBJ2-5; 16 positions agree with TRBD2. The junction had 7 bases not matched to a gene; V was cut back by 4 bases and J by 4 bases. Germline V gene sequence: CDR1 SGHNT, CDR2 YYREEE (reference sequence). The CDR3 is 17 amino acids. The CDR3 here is CASSAGTSGGAGETQYF. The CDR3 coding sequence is TGTGCCAGCAGCGCGGGGACTAGCGGGGGGGCTGGAGAGACCCAGTACTTC.

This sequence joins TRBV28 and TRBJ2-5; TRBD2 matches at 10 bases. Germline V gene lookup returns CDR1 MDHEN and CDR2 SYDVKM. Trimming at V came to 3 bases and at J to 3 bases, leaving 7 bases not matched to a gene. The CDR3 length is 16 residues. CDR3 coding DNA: TGTGCCAGCAGTTTCCTTGTAGCGGGGGGCGAAGAGACCCAGTACTTC. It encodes CASSFLVAGGEETQYF.

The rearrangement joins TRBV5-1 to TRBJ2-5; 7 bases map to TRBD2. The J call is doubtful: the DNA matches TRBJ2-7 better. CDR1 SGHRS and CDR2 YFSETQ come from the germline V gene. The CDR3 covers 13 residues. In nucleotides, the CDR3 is TGCGCCAGCAGTTCTAGCGGATCCTACGAGCAGTACTTC. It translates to CASSSSGSYEQYF.